The 32 T cell receptor beta chains below were found in one sample sequenced in a study of tumor-infiltrating lymphocytes in primary liver carcinoma. Blood RNA came from unsorted whole blood; germline DNA was also extracted. With a constant-region primer, TCR beta cDNA was made from roughly 500 ng of total RNA. Slightly modified ARM-PCR, run as three nested multiplex PCR rounds, produced the TCR beta libraries. In the first two PCR rounds, TRBV1-TRBV30 forward primers were paired with a C-beta reverse primer, and each round lasted nine to ten cycles. Each CDR3 protein gets one entry after TCRdb re-called the multiplex PCR reads with MiXCR. In the table there are about 310,000 distinct CDR3 sequences, around 50% of which are singletons. Sequencing was carried out using peripheral blood. These receptor sequences come from a woman in her thirties with primary liver carcinoma and hepatitis B virus infection.

On this clonotype: This may come from a read error, since a much larger clone is one base off. The chain couples TRBV12-3 or TRBV12-4 to TRBJ2-7; D is uncertain. The CDR3 extends over 12 amino acids. V lost 5 bases, J lost 5 bases, and 10 bases lay in between. The CDR3 DNA reads as TGTGCCAGCAGTCTGAGACCGGACGAGCAGTACTTC. Encoded protein: CASSLRPDEQYF.

The rearrangement uses TRBV7-9 and TRBJ2-2; TRBD1 agrees at 9 bases. Trimming cost V 4 bases and J 3 bases; bases outside gene matches: 9. The CDR3 extends over 17 amino acids. Germline assignment: CDR1 SEHNR and CDR2 FQNEAQ (reference sequence). CDR3 amino acids: CASSSATGGIYTGELFF. In DNA, the CDR3 is TGTGCCAGCAGCTCCGCGACAGGGGGGATTTACACCGGGGAGCTGTTTTTT.

The chain employs TRBV6-1 and TRBJ2-2; TRBD1 agrees at 10 bases. There are 15 residues in the CDR3. With 6 bases clipped from V and 6 bases from J, the junction kept 7 bases outside the gene matches. Germline V CDR1 and CDR2: MNHNS, SASEGT. The DNA of the CDR3 is TGTGCCAGCAGGACAGGGGGCGGGGACGCCGGGGAGCTGTTTTTT. It encodes CASRTGGGDAGELFF.

At least ten counts were recorded for this clonotype. The V call is TRBV6-1, the J call TRBJ2-1; D is ambiguous. Trimming removed 6 bases at V and 7 bases at J, with 16 bases between. The CDR3 contains 14 residues. CDR1 and CDR2 (germline): MNHNS, SASEGT. CDR3 sequence: CASRPGHTRNEQFF. The CDR3 nucleotides read TGTGCCAGCAGACCGGGCCACACGCGGAATGAGCAGTTCTTC.

A remark on this clonotype: At one of its ends the junction is not consistent with the germline gene, which may arise from a read error. This chain joins TRBV12-3 or TRBV12-4 and TRBJ2-1; D is ambiguous. CDR3 length equals 16 residues. CDR3: CVSSLRAPTFWDEQFF. DNA for the CDR3: TGTGTCAGCAGTTTAAGGGCGCCTACGTTTTGGGATGAGCAGTTCTTC.

With regard to this clonotype: At one end the junction does not follow the germline gene, possibly because of a read error. The chain is built from TRBV10-2 and TRBJ1-2; D gene ambiguous. The germline CDR1 and CDR2 sequences are WSHSY and SAAADI. CDR3 length: 13 residues. The CDR3 sequence is CASSEKYNCGYTF. CDR3 nucleotides: TGCGCCAGCAGTGAGAAGTATAACTGTGGCTACACCTTC.

Notes on this clonotype: A much larger clone differs by one base, so this may be a read error. The chain links TRBV4-3 to TRBJ2-1, with a weak D call TRBD2 (5 bases). This CDR3 has 13 residues. Looked up from germline, CDR1 is LGHNA and CDR2 is YSLEER. Deletions cut 3 bases from V and 9 bases from J, with 12 bases between. CDR3 loop: CASSHAQRGEQFF. CDR3 sequence (DNA): TGCGCCAGCAGCCATGCCCAACGGGGTGAGCAGTTCTTC.

This clonotype was recorded many times. The gene calls are TRBV29-1 and TRBJ1-5; TRBD1 might be the D (5 bases). The V and J ends lost 6 bases and 3 bases respectively, with 12 bases between them. The germline gives CDR1 SQVTM, CDR2 ANQGSEA. This CDR3 has 13 amino acids. CDR3 sequence: CSVETGFNQPQHF. The CDR3 DNA is TGCAGCGTCGAAACAGGATTCAATCAGCCCCAGCATTTT.

This clonotype appeared a few times. It is likely a read error, because the conserved phenylalanine at the end of the CDR3 is missing. The chain joins TRBV12-3 or TRBV12-4 to TRBJ2-7; D unresolved. V was shortened by 6 bases and J by 4 bases, with 16 bases between the two germline ends. This CDR3 has 14 residues. For the CDR3, the DNA is TGTGCCAGCAGCTTACGGCCTAGGGATTACGAGCAGTACCTC. It translates to CASSLRPRDYEQYL.

The sample holds a few counts of this clonotype. This chain joins TRBV6-1 and TRBJ2-3; D remains unclear. V lost 3 bases to trimming and J lost 3 bases, with 19 bases between them. In germline, CDR1 is MNHNS, CDR2 SASEGT. This CDR3 has 17 amino acids. The CDR3 loop is CASSDPFPATQTDTQYF. The CDR3 DNA is TGTGCCAGCAGTGACCCATTCCCCGCCACCCAAACAGATACGCAGTATTTT.

Worth noting for this clonotype: Compared with germline, one end of the junction differs, possibly owing to a read error. The V call is TRBV12-3 or TRBV12-4, the J call TRBJ2-6, with 9 bases identical to TRBD1. The CDR3 is 17 residues long. In nucleotides, the CDR3 is TGTGCCAGCCAAGGACAGGGGCTTAGCTCTGGGGCCGACGTCCTGACTTTC. This codes for CASQGQGLSSGADVLTF.

Points on this clonotype: This clone may be a read error of a much larger clone one base away. The chain uses TRBV6-6 and TRBJ1-4; D ambiguous. There are 15 residues in the CDR3. Per germline, CDR1 MNHNY and CDR2 SVGAGI (reference sequence). The CDR3 sequence: CGSSDPGTTNEKLFF. DNA of the CDR3: TGTGGCAGCAGTGACCCCGGGACAACTAATGAAAAACTGTTTTTT.

This sequence joins TRBV6-6 and TRBJ2-1; weak D call: TRBD2 (7 bases). V was trimmed by 6 bases and J by 12 bases, leaving 27 bases between them. The germline CDR1 and CDR2 sequences are MNHNY and SVGAGI (reference sequence). CDR3 length: 16 residues. The chain's CDR3 is CASSRGLLAPHTGQFF. DNA of the CDR3: TGTGCCAGCAGCAGGGGCTTACTAGCGCCCCATACTGGGCAGTTCTTC.

With respect to this clonotype: A single base separates this from a much larger clone, so it may be a read error. This chain joins TRBV6-1 and TRBJ1-1; D is possibly TRBD1 (5 bases). The CDR3 is 15 residues long. CDR1 MNHNS and CDR2 SASEGT come from the germline V gene. The DNA of the CDR3 is TGTGCCAGCGGTGATCTAGGGGCGCCGAACACTGAAGCTTTCTTT. It encodes CASGDLGAPNTEAFF.

Regarding this clonotype: An end of the junction does not agree with germline; a read error may underlie this. This chain connects TRBV6-1 to TRBJ2-7; D call uncertain. Germline V gives CDR1 MNHNS, CDR2 SASEGT. The CDR3 totals 15 residues. CDR3 nucleotides: TGTACCAGCAGTGATGGGCATGGATCCCTCTACGAACAGTACTTC. It translates to CTSSDGHGSLYEQYF.

Points on this clonotype: This may be a read error, as it is one base from a much larger clone. This sequence joins TRBV29-1 and TRBJ2-5, with 12 bases matching TRBD1. The CDR3 length is 14 residues. Per germline, CDR1 SQVTM and CDR2 ANQGSEA. V was pared by 8 bases and J by 6 bases, with 10 bases of the junction left unmatched. The CDR3 nucleotides are TGCAGCTCTAGGGACAGGGGGCTCGGGAAGACCCAGTACTTC. Protein: CSSRDRGLGKTQYF.

Comment on this clonotype: This may be a read error, as it is one base from a much larger clone. The V and J genes are TRBV6-1 and TRBJ2-7; D tentatively reads TRBD1 or TRBD2 (5 bases each). Per germline, CDR1 MNHNS and CDR2 SASEGT. The CDR3 extends over 13 amino acids. The CDR3 reads CASSDGRGYEHYF. CDR3 coding DNA: TGTGCCAGCAGCGACGGACGGGGCTACGAGCACTACTTC.

This clonotype appeared once. A much more abundant neighbour one base away suggests this may be a read error. J is TRBJ2-1 and V is TRBV6-2 or TRBV6-3, with D possibly being TRBD1 or TRBD2 (6 bases each). This CDR3 has 14 residues. The germline V gene has CDR1 MNHEY and CDR2 SVGEGT. CDR3 coding DNA: TGTGTCAGCACCTTGGGCGGGACAAACAATGAGCAGTTCTTC. It yields the protein CVSTLGGTNNEQFF.

This clonotype showed up many times. The chain uses TRBV11-2 and TRBJ2-1; 7 nucleotides line up with TRBD2. CDR1 SGHAT and CDR2 FQNNGV come from the germline V gene. Germline trimming cut 4 bases from V and 4 bases from J; bases unmatched to any gene: 10. The CDR3 has 16 residues. The CDR3 spells CASSWAGAVTYNEQFF. The DNA of the CDR3 is TGTGCCAGCAGCTGGGCGGGAGCGGTAACATACAATGAGCAGTTCTTC. The full variable domain, its missing parts supplied by reference TRBV11-2 and TRBJ2-1, is EAGVAQSPRYKIIEKRQSVAFWCNPISGHATLYWYQQILGQGPKLLIQFQNNGVVDDSQLPKDRFSAERLKGVDSTLKIQPAKLEDSAVYLCASSWAGAVTYNEQFFGPGTRLTVL.

The chain employs TRBV11-2 and TRBJ2-7; TRBD2 aligns across 11 bases. The CDR3 is made up of 16 amino acids. The germline V gene encodes CDR1 SGHAT and CDR2 FQNNGV. V lost 4 bases and J lost 11; bases outside the gene matches: 16. The CDR3 DNA reads TGTGCCAGCAGCTCACCGGGACTAGCGGTAAATTACAAGGAGTACTTC. Translated: CASSSPGLAVNYKEYF.

V is TRBV29-1 and J is TRBJ1-5, with 7 positions matching TRBD1. The CDR3 length is 15 residues. The trim removed 3 bases at V and 8 bases at J, leaving 13 bases unmatched. CDR1 is SQVTM and CDR2 is ANQGSEA in the germline V gene. The chain's CDR3 is CSVEVEDRAYKPQHF. For the CDR3, the DNA is TGCAGCGTTGAGGTGGAAGACAGGGCCTATAAGCCCCAGCATTTT.

Worth noting for this clonotype: A much larger clone is a single base away; this may be a read error. The J gene is TRBJ2-7, the V gene TRBV4-1; TRBD1 might be the D (5 bases). Germline values: CDR1 MGHRA, CDR2 YSYEKL. This CDR3 is built from 14 residues. Written as DNA, the CDR3 is TGCCCCAGCAGCCAAGGGGTCGCTGCGTACGAGCAGTACTTC. Amino acids: CPSSQGVAAYEQYF.

This clonotype was seen more than once but under ten times. The genes are TRBV30 and TRBJ2-1; D is perhaps TRBD2 (5 bases). This CDR3 has 11 amino acids. CDR1 and CDR2 from the germline V gene are GTSNPN and SVGIG (reference sequence). The V gene lost 2 bases and the J gene lost 7 bases, with 6 bases spanning the gap. As DNA, the CDR3 is TGTGCCTGGAGTACGGGGAATGAGCAGTTCTTC. Its protein product is CAWSTGNEQFF.

Many counts were recorded for this clonotype. The J gene is TRBJ2-4, the V gene TRBV12-3 or TRBV12-4, with D unclear. The CDR3 sequence is 14 residues long. V was pared by 5 bases and J by 0 bases, with 8 bases between. CDR3 residues: CASSPRGAKNIQYF. In DNA, the CDR3 is TGTGCCAGCAGTCCCCGTGGAGCCAAAAACATTCAGTACTTC.

V and J are TRBV6-4 and TRBJ2-7; D is ambiguous. Trimming removed 10 bases from V and 2 bases from J, with 18 bases in between. CDR3 length: 14 residues. Germline V gene data show CDR1 as MRHNA and CDR2 as SNTAGT. The CDR3 DNA is TGTGCCACTCTCTCGGGTCCCTCAACCTACGAGCAGTACTTC. Amino acid sequence: CATLSGPSTYEQYF.

This clonotype was counted ten times or more. The V call is TRBV6-1, the J call TRBJ2-5; D is perhaps TRBD1 (6 bases). Trimming shortened V by 6 bases and J by 3 bases, and 17 bases separated the two germline ends. CDR1 is MNHNS, CDR2 SASEGT, per germline. The CDR3 has 15 amino acids. The DNA for the CDR3 is TGTGCCAGCAGCCGGCAGGGGCGGATTGAAGAGACCCAGTACTTC. Amino acid sequence: CASSRQGRIEETQYF.

This chain's CDR3 is CASTQETSSYEQYF. The CDR3 nucleotides read TGTGCCAGCACACAGGAGACCTCTTCCTACGAGCAGTACTTC. This chain uses TRBV6-6 with TRBJ2-7, with D perhaps TRBD1 (5 bases). The ends were cut back, 7 bases at V and 1 base at J, with 14 bases in the middle. CDR1 is MNHNY and CDR2 is SVGAGI in the germline V gene (reference sequence). The CDR3 consists of 14 residues.

J is TRBJ1-1 and V is TRBV6-1; D is uncertain. In germline, CDR1 is MNHNS, CDR2 SASEGT. Trimming took 7 bases from V and 1 from J, leaving 10 bases between them. This CDR3 has 13 residues. The CDR3 DNA follows: TGTGCCAGCAACTCTACGCAGAACACTGAAGCTTTCTTT. Translating gives CASNSTQNTEAFF.

Notes on this clonotype: A junction end diverges from the germline sequence, so it may reflect a read error. This rearrangement joins TRBV11-3 to TRBJ2-7; 7 bases agree with TRBD1. Per the germline V gene, CDR1 is SGHNT and CDR2 is YENEEA. The CDR3 consists of 16 residues. The CDR3 DNA follows: TGTGCTAGCAGCCGCCGGGACAGCGATTACTCCTACGAGCAATACTTC. It is translated as CASSRRDSDYSYEQYF.

In this sample, this clonotype turned up many times. The chain uses TRBV10-3 and TRBJ1-5; D is unclear. The CDR3 contains 13 residues. The germline V gene has CDR1 ENHRY and CDR2 SYGVKD. V was clipped by 5 bases and J by 3 bases, with 8 bases between them. The CDR3 here is CAISRDNNQPQHF. The DNA for the CDR3 is TGTGCCATCAGTCGGGATAACAATCAGCCCCAGCATTTT.

The chain has TRBV6-1 and TRBJ1-1; 7 bases fit TRBD1. CDR1 MNHNS and CDR2 SASEGT come from the germline V gene. The J segment lost 11 bases and the V segment lost 10 bases, leaving 13 bases of the junction unmatched. The CDR3 totals 12 residues. The CDR3 DNA reads as TGTGCCACCAGACAGGGAGGTACTGGGGCTTTCTTT. Translated, it gives CATRQGGTGAFF.

This clonotype appeared a single time. This may be a read error: a much more frequent sequence differs by one nucleotide. The rearrangement uses TRBV6-6 and TRBJ2-5, with D possibly matching TRBD1 (5 bases). CDR3 length equals 13 residues. The V end was cut by 7 bases, the J end by 7 bases, with 16 bases between. Germline CDR1 and CDR2: MNHNY and SVGAGI (reference sequence). This chain's CDR3 is CASIDSRRVTQYF. In DNA, the CDR3 is TGTGCCAGCATAGACAGCCGTCGGGTGACCCAGTACTTC.